These 15 T cell receptor beta chains originate from one sample sequenced in a study of T cells in Graves' hyperthyroidism and ophthalmopathy. TCR beta CDR3 regions were amplified from RNA. TCR CDR3 underwent first-round RT-PCR with the HTBI primer set. TCRdb reanalysed the multiplex PCR reads using MiXCR and keeps one entry per CDR3 protein. The table has 400,000 to 550,000 distinct CDR3 sequences, roughly a quarter seen once; the top ten hold about 11%. Material: blood. The receptors come from a young woman with Graves' ophthalmopathy.

The genes are TRBV6-1 and TRBJ1-5; 7 bases map to TRBD1. The CDR3 is 17 residues long. CDR1 is MNHNS, CDR2 SASEGT, per germline. V was clipped by 7 bases and J by 4 bases; unmatched bases: 16. In DNA, the CDR3 is TGTGCCAGCATCAAAAAATCACCGGGACAGATTAATCAGCCCCAGCATTTT. Its translation: CASIKKSPGQINQPQHF.

About this clonotype itself: An end of the junction does not agree with germline; a read error may underlie this. The J gene is TRBJ2-5, the V gene TRBV7-3; 9 nucleotides agree with TRBD2. Germline-derived CDR1 and CDR2 are SGHTA and FQGTGA. This CDR3 is 14 amino acids long. CDR3 region: CVSSPSGVQETQYF. CDR3 nucleotides: TGTGTCAGCAGCCCTAGCGGGGTTCAAGAGACCCAGTACTTC.

The CDR3 DNA is TGCAGTGCCTCTCGAACAGCGGGGGTTCCACAGTACTTC. The encoded protein is CSASRTAGVPQYF. The rearrangement joins TRBV20-1 to TRBJ2-5; 8 nucleotides match TRBD2. V lost 6 bases, J lost 11 bases, and 14 bases stayed unmatched. CDR3 length: 13 residues. The germline CDR1 and CDR2 sequences are DFQATT and SNEGSKA (reference sequence).

This chain joins TRBV20-1 and TRBJ2-7; no firm D call. V shed 0 bases and J shed 0 bases, with 15 bases lying between them. The germline V gene encodes CDR1 DFQATT and CDR2 SNEGSKA (reference sequence). The CDR3 consists of 16 residues. CDR3 DNA: TGCAGTGCTAGAGATTATAAGGGCGTGAGCTCCTACGAGCAGTACTTC. Its translation: CSARDYKGVSSYEQYF.

The rearrangement links TRBV3-1 to TRBJ2-2; D gene ambiguous. Trimming stripped 7 bases from V and 0 bases from J, with 6 bases between. Per the germline V gene, CDR1 is LGHDT and CDR2 is YNNKEL (reference sequence). CDR3 length: 13 residues. The CDR3: CASNQANTGELFF. CDR3 sequence (DNA): TGTGCCAGCAACCAGGCGAACACCGGGGAGCTGTTTTTT.

As to this clonotype: This could be a read error, since a much larger clone is one nucleotide away. The rearrangement uses TRBV2 and TRBJ1-2, with a weak D call TRBD1 (5 bases). Germline CDR1 reads SNHLY; CDR2 reads FYNNEI. This CDR3 spans 11 amino acids. This CDR3 is CASTESQGYSF. The CDR3 DNA is TGTGCCAGCACGGAGTCTCAGGGCTACAGCTTC.

The V gene is TRBV6-1, the J gene TRBJ1-2; TRBD1 is a possible D gene (6 bases). V lost 8 bases to trimming and J lost 0 bases, with 10 bases between them. The CDR3 length is 13 residues. CDR1 MNHNS and CDR2 SASEGT come from the germline V gene. The CDR3 spells CASVTGANYGYTF. CDR3 nucleotides: TGTGCCAGCGTGACAGGCGCTAACTATGGCTACACCTTC.

This clonotype was recorded many times. V and J are TRBV12-3 or TRBV12-4 and TRBJ1-3; a possible D gene is TRBD1 (5 bases). V lost 1 base and J lost 8, with 12 bases in between. The CDR3 has 14 residues. The CDR3 region is CASSLVRVTDTIYF. CDR3 in DNA: TGTGCCAGCAGTTTAGTCAGGGTAACAGACACCATATATTTT.

This rearrangement joins TRBV6-2 or TRBV6-3 to TRBJ1-2; D unclear. V lost 0 bases to trimming and J lost 2 bases, with 10 bases between them. The CDR3 contains 15 residues. Germline CDR1 reads MNHEY; CDR2 reads SVGEGT. The CDR3 sequence: CASSYSPQRNYGYTF. The CDR3 DNA reads as TGTGCCAGCAGTTACTCGCCCCAGAGGAACTATGGCTACACCTTC.

This clonotype was seen at least ten times. V usage is TRBV19 and J usage is TRBJ1-5; D is uncertain. The CDR3 totals 13 residues. CDR1 is LNHDA and CDR2 is SQIVND in the germline V gene (reference sequence). With 5 bases removed from V and 6 bases from J, the gap between germline ends came to 11 bases. For the CDR3, the DNA is TGTGCCAGTAGTGAGAGGCGGGGTCAGCCCCAGCATTTT. Its protein is CASSERRGQPQHF.

This clonotype was counted once. The rearrangement uses TRBV6-5 and TRBJ2-7, with a tentative D call TRBD1 (6 bases). Germline V gene data show CDR1 as MNHEY and CDR2 as SVGAGI. V lost 2 bases and J lost 3, with 17 bases in between. This CDR3 is built from 16 residues. CDR3: CASSYDTRDILYEQYF. The CDR3 region has the DNA TGTGCCAGCAGTTACGACACCCGGGACATCCTCTACGAGCAGTACTTC.

This clonotype was picked up many times. This chain joins TRBV9 and TRBJ1-5; tentatively, D is TRBD1 (5 bases). CDR1 is SGDLS and CDR2 is YYNGEE in the germline V gene. Trimming took 0 bases from V and 7 from J, leaving 11 bases between them. This CDR3 contains 14 residues. CDR3 sequence: CASSVGSGNQPQHF. CDR3 nucleotide sequence: TGTGCCAGCAGCGTAGGATCAGGGAACCAGCCCCAGCATTTT.

This clonotype was seen many times. The V call is TRBV5-6, the J call TRBJ1-1; 8 bases are shared with TRBD1. In germline, CDR1 is SGHDT, CDR2 YYEEEE. Trimming took 2 bases from V and 9 from J; bases not matched to a gene: 3. The CDR3 is 12 amino acids. CDR3 region: CASSFWTGKAFF. DNA for the CDR3: TGTGCCAGCAGCTTTTGGACAGGGAAAGCTTTCTTT.

The chain carries TRBV7-9 and TRBJ1-2; D not certain. Trimming shortened V by 3 bases and J by 5 bases, and 13 bases separated the two germline ends. The CDR3 extends over 14 amino acids. CDR1 is SEHNR, CDR2 FQNEAQ, per germline (reference sequence). CDR3 in amino acids: CASSFWARDYGYTF. In DNA, the CDR3 is TGTGCCAGCAGCTTTTGGGCGCGGGATTATGGCTACACCTTC. The variable domain in full, completed from reference TRBV7-9 and TRBJ1-2, reads DTGVSQNPRHKITKRGQNVTFRCDPISEHNRLYWYRQTLGQGPEFLTYFQNEAQLEKSRLLSDRFSAERPKGSFSTLEIQRTEQGDSAMYLCASSFWARDYGYTFGSGTRLTVV.

J is TRBJ2-5 and V is TRBV6-1; D is ambiguous. V was cut by 3 bases and J by 3 bases, with 8 bases left in between. From germline, CDR1 is MNHNS and CDR2 SASEGT. This CDR3 is built from 13 residues. CDR3 bases: TGTGCCAGCAGTGAGGGCAGGAAAGAGACCCAGTACTTC. Encoded protein: CASSEGRKETQYF.